These T cell receptor beta chains were read from a single sample in a study of neurological immune-mediated disorders. TCRdb called the 5' RACE reads again in MiXCR, with one record for every CDR3 protein. Here the sample spans more than 45,000 distinct CDR3 sequences, around 3.4% being singletons. What was sequenced was PBMCs. These receptors all stem from a young woman with multiple sclerosis. Both conserved end residues are part of each CDR3. The D gene is left open where the match is weak. Some rows have no size entry. The others give once, few or many, or a class for an expanded clone.

TRBV5-1	many	.	TRBJ2-5	CASSLGGQHQETQYF	TGCGCCAGCAGCTTGGGCGGGCAGCACCAAGAGACCCAGTACTTC
TRBV6-6	many	.	TRBJ2-7	CASSYSGDEQYF	TGTGCCAGCAGTTACTCGGGGGACGAGCAGTACTTC
TRBV5-1	.	.	TRBJ1-4	CASRANTGPNEKLFF	TGCGCCAGCAGGGCGAACACCGGGCCTAATGAAAAACTGTTTTTT
TRBV20-1	many	.	TRBJ2-5	CSARAPRVQETQYF	TGCAGTGCTAGAGCTCCCCGAGTTCAAGAGACCCAGTACTTC
TRBV5-1	few	.	TRBJ2-1	CATREGGAATYNEQFF	TGCGCCACCCGAGAGGGGGGGGCGGCAACCTACAATGAGCAGTTCTTC
TRBV6-2/TRBV6-3	many	TRBD1	TRBJ2-3	CATRTGGTDTQYF	TGTGCCACCCGGACAGGGGGCACAGATACGCAGTATTTT
TRBV20-1	many	TRBD2	TRBJ2-7	CSARATSGSIYEQYF	TGCAGTGCTAGAGCGACTAGCGGGAGCATCTACGAGCAGTACTTC
TRBV20-1	many	.	TRBJ2-3	CSASWDELGTQYF	TGCAGTGCTAGTTGGGACGAGCTGGGGACGCAGTATTTT
TRBV28	many	TRBD2	TRBJ2-5	CASTGTSGSGETQYF	TGTGCCAGCACCGGGACTAGCGGGAGTGGGGAGACCCAGTACTTC
TRBV4-1	few	.	TRBJ1-1	CASSQARQAHEALF	TGCGCCAGCAGCCAAGCGCGGCAGGCCCATGAAGCTCTCTTT
TRBV29-1	many	.	TRBJ2-5	CSVEASAHEETQYF	TGCAGCGTTGAGGCTAGCGCGCATGAAGAGACCCAGTACTTC
TRBV10-3	many	TRBD1	TRBJ2-5	CAISDYRGETQYF	TGTGCCATCAGTGACTACAGGGGGGAGACCCAGTACTTC
TRBV15	many	TRBD2	TRBJ2-2	CATSRVPSGAHGELFF	TGTGCCACCAGCAGAGTTCCTAGCGGGGCGCACGGGGAGCTGTTTTTT
TRBV12-3/TRBV12-4	many	TRBD1	TRBJ1-1	CASTTQGARTAFF	TGTGCCAGCACAACCCAGGGGGCGCGAACCGCTTTCTTT
TRBV28	many	.	TRBJ2-1	CASSLVRSSYNEQFF	TGTGCCAGCAGTTTAGTTCGTTCCTCCTACAATGAGCAGTTCTTC
TRBV28	many	.	TRBJ2-7	CASSRTDLYEQYF	TGTGCCAGCAGCAGGACAGATCTCTACGAGCAGTACTTC
TRBV20-1	many	.	TRBJ2-2	CSATRAGMNTGELFF	TGCAGTGCCACCCGGGCCGGGATGAACACCGGGGAGCTGTTTTTT